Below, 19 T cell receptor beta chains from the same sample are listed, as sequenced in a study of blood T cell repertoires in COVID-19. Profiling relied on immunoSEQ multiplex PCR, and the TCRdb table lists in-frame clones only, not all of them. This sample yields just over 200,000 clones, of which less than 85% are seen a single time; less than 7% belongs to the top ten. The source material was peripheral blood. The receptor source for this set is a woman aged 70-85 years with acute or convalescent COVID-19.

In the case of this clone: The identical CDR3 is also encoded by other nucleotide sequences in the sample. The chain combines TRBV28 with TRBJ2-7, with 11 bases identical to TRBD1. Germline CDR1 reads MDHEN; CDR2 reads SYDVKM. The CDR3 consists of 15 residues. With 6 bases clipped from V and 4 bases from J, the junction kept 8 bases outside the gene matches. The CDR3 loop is CASSLPGTGGYEQYF. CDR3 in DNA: TGTGCCAGCAGCCTACCCGGGACAGGGGGTTACGAGCAGTACTTC.

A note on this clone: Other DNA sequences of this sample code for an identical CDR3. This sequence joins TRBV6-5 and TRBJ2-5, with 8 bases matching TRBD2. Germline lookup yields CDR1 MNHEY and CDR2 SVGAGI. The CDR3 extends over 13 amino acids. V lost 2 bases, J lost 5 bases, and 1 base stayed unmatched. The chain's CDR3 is CASSYRGGETQYF. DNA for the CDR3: TGTGCCAGCAGTTACCGGGGGGGGGAGACCCAGTACTTC.

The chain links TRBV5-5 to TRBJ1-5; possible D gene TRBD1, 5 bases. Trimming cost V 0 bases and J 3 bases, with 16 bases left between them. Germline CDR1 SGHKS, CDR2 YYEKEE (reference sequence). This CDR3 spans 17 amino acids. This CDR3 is CASSLEGRADNNQPQHF. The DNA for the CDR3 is TGTGCCAGCAGCTTGGAGGGGCGTGCAGACAACAATCAGCCCCAGCATTTT.

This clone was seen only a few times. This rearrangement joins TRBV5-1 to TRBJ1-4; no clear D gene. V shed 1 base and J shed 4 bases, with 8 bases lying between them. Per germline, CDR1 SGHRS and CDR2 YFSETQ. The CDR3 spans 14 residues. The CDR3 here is CASSLFSVNEKLFF. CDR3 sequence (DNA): TGCGCCAGCAGCTTGTTTTCGGTTAATGAAAAACTGTTTTTT.

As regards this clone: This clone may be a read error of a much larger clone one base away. The CDR3 reads CASSSTYEQYF. DNA for the CDR3: TGTGCCAGCAGTTCTACCTACGAGCAGTACTTC. V is TRBV12-3 or TRBV12-4 and J is TRBJ2-7; no reliable D call. Trimming removed 4 bases at V and 2 bases at J, with 3 bases between. The CDR3 runs to 11 residues.

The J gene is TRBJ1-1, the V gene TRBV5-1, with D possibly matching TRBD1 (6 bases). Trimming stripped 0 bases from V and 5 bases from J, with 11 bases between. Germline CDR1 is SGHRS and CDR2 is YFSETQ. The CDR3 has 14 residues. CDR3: CASSLEQGGTEAFF. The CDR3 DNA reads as TGCGCCAGCAGCTTGGAACAGGGAGGGACTGAAGCTTTCTTT.

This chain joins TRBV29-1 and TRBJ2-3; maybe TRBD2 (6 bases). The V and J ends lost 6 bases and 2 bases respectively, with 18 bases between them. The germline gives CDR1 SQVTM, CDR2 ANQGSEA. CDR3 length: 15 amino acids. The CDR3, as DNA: TGCAGCGTGCCCTTTAGCGGAACTTACACAGATACGCAGTATTTT. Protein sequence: CSVPFSGTYTDTQYF.

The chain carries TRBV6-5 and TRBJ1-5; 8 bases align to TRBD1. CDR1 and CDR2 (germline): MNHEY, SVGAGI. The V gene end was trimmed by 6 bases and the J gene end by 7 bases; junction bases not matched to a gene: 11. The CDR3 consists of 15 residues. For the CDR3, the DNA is TGTGCCAGCAGGGAGCAGGGGACAGGAGCCCAGCCCCAGCATTTT. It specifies CASREQGTGAQPQHF.

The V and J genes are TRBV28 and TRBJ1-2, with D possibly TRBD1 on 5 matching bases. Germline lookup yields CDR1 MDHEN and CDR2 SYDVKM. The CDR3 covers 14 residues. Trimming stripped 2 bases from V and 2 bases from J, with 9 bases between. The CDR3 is CASSLTGANYGYTF. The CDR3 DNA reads TGTGCCAGCAGTTTAACTGGGGCCAACTATGGCTACACCTTC.

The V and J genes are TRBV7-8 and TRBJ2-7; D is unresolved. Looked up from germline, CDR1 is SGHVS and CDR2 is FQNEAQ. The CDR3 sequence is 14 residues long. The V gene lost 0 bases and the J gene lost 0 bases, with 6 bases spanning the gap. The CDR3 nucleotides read TGTGCCAGCAGCTTAGCGGGCATCTCCTACGAGCAGTACTTC. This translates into CASSLAGISYEQYF.

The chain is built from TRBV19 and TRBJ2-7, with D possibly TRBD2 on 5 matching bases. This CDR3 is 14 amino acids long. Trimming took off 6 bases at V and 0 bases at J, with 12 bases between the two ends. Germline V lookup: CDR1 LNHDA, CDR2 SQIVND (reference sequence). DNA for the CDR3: TGTGCCAGTAGCGGGGTCAGAAGCTCCTACGAGCAGTACTTC. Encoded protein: CASSGVRSSYEQYF.

As DNA, the CDR3 is TGTGCCAGCAGCCAAGATTGGGGGCTTAACTCTGGAAACACCATATATTTT. This encodes CASSQDWGLNSGNTIYF. The V and J genes are TRBV4-2 and TRBJ1-3, with D maybe TRBD1 (6 bases). V lost 0 bases and J lost 0, with 12 bases in between. Germline V gene lookup returns CDR1 LGHNA and CDR2 YNFKEQ. The CDR3 runs 17 residues.

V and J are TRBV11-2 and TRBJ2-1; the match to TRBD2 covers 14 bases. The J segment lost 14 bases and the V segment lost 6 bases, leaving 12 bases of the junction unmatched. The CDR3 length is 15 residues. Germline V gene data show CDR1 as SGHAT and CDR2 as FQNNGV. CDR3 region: CASSLGLAGGRWEFF. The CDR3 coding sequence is TGTGCCAGCAGTCTCGGACTAGCGGGAGGACGCTGGGAGTTCTTC.

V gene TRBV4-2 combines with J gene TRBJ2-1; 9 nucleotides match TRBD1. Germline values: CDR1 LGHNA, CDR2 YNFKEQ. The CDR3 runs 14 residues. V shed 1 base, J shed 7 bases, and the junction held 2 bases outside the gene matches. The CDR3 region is CASSQGTGVNEQFF. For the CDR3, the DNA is TGTGCCAGCAGCCAAGGGACAGGGGTGAATGAGCAGTTCTTC.

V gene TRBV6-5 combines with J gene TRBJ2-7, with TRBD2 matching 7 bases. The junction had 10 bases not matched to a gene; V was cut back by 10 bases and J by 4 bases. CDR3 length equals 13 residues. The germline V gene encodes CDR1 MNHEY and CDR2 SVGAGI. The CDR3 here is CATLAGAGYEQYF. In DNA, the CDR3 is TGTGCCACCCTGGCGGGAGCAGGTTACGAGCAGTACTTC.

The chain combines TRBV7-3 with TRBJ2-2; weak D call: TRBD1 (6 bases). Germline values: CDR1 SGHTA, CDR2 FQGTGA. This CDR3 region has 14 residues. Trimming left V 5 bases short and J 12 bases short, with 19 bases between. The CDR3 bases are TGTGCCAGCAGCCCAGGGGTAGCTGGTGGGAAGCTGTTTTTT. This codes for CASSPGVAGGKLFF.

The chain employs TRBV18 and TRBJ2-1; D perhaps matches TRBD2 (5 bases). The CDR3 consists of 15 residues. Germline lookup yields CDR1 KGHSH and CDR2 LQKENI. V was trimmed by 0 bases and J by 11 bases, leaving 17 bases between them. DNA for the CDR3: TGTGCCAGCTCACCACCGATCCCCGTCAGCGGACAGCAGTTCTTC. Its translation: CASSPPIPVSGQQFF.

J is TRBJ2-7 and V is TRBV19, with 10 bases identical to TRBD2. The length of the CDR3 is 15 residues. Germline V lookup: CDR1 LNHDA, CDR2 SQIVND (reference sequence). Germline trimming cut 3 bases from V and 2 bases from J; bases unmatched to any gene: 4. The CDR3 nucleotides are TGTGCCAGTAGTATGTCACTAGCGGGGCCCTACGAGCAGTACTTC. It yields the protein CASSMSLAGPYEQYF.

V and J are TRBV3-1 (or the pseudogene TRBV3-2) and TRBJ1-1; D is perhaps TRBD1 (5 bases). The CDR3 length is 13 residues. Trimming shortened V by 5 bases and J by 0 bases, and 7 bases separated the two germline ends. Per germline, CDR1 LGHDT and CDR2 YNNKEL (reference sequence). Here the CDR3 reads CASSSQVNTEAFF. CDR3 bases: TGTGCCAGCAGCTCACAGGTGAACACTGAAGCTTTCTTT.